This T cell receptor (beta chain) was found in a study of CD8+ T cells in alopecia areata. About this clone itself: The antigen remains unidentified.

Once RNA had been extracted, it was reverse transcribed into cDNA to act as the sequencing template. Some clones are missing from TCRdb's copy, which holds only in-frame ones; the method was immunoSEQ multiplex PCR. The table includes about 190,000 clones, 50% to 60% detected once. Trimming left V 5 bases short and J 2 bases short, with 9 bases between. The V gene's germline CDR1 is SGHVS and CDR2 FNYEAQ. The CDR3 runs to 13 residues. General study findings and limits: Among the 100 top clones, expanded CD8+ clones, like scalp clonality, were significantly decreased by tofacitinib. Lesional scalp displayed greater clonality than normal scalp, most notably in alopecia totalis/universalis.

Treatment reported: oral pan-JAK inhibitor, 5-10 mg twice daily. Here the sequenced sample was CD4+ T cells sorted from blood, taken at week 4, from a patient treated with tofacitinib. The TCR sequence derives from a human donor with alopecia areata. The chain joins TRBV7-6 to TRBJ1-2; D remains ambiguous. The CDR3, as DNA: TGTGCCAGCAGCCGGAATTTCAACTATGGCTACACCTTC. Protein product: CASSRNFNYGYTF.